The 27 T cell receptor beta chains below were found in one sample sequenced in a study of blood T cells in healthy people across ages. Then a second PCR, running roughly 7 to 12 cycles, was carried out with a sample-barcoded 5' primer and a J-beta primer mix. TCRdb re-analysed the 5' RACE reads in MiXCR, keeping a single row per CDR3 protein. In the table there are about 1.6 million distinct CDR3 sequences, about 31% of which are singletons. Sequencing input: blood. Every receptor here comes from a woman aged 25 to 39 in good health.

In nucleotides, the CDR3 is TGCAGTGCCCAGGAGGGGCTAGCGGGCACAGATACGCAGTATTTT. Amino acids: CSAQEGLAGTDTQYF. The rearrangement uses TRBV20-1 and TRBJ2-3, with 7 bases matching TRBD2. CDR1 is DFQATT and CDR2 is SNEGSKA in the germline V gene (reference sequence). This CDR3 is 15 amino acids long. Losses at the gene ends were 6 bases for V and 1 base for J; bases not matched to a gene: 10.

This clonotype was counted at least ten times. The rearrangement uses TRBV5-1 and TRBJ1-2; D possibly corresponds to TRBD1 (6 bases). Germline V gene sequence: CDR1 SGHRS, CDR2 YFSETQ. The V end lost 5 bases, the J end lost 6 bases, and 17 bases lay between the germline ends. CDR3 length: 14 residues. This CDR3 is CASSSLGDKDGYTF. In nucleotides, the CDR3 is TGCGCCAGCAGTTCACTCGGGGACAAAGATGGCTACACCTTC.

This clonotype has only a few counts. This chain joins TRBV27 and TRBJ2-7; 9 nucleotides match TRBD2. This CDR3 comprises 15 residues. V was pared by 1 base and J by 3 bases, with 4 bases of the junction left unmatched. Germline V lookup: CDR1 MNHEY, CDR2 SMNVEV (reference sequence). CDR3 protein: CASSLLAGESYEQYF. The CDR3, as DNA: TGTGCCAGCAGTTTATTAGCGGGAGAGAGCTACGAGCAGTACTTC.

The chain is built from TRBV9 and TRBJ2-3; TRBD2 agrees at 10 bases. Germline V gene sequence: CDR1 SGDLS, CDR2 YYNGEE. The CDR3 spans 19 residues. The V segment lost 0 bases and the J segment 0 bases; nucleotides outside the gene matches: 10. DNA of the CDR3: TGTGCCAGCAGCGTAGGTCGTCGGAGCGGGGGGGGAAGCACAGATACGCAGTATTTT. It specifies CASSVGRRSGGGSTDTQYF.

This clonotype was seen a few times. The rearrangement links TRBV20-1 to TRBJ2-7; D unresolved. V dropped 3 bases and J dropped 1 base, with 7 bases sitting between them. This CDR3 spans 12 amino acids. Germline CDR1 is DFQATT and CDR2 is SNEGSKA (reference sequence). CDR3 bases: TGCAGTGCTAGTCAGGATTCCTACGAGCAGTACTTC. This encodes CSASQDSYEQYF.

This clonotype was seen a few times. The rearrangement links TRBV7-2 to TRBJ2-7; 8 positions agree with TRBD2. The junction had 5 bases not matched to a gene; V was cut back by 0 bases and J by 4 bases. The CDR3 is 15 residues long. Germline loops: CDR1 SGHTA, CDR2 FQGNSA. The CDR3 loop is CASSLAERGLYEQYF. CDR3 coding DNA: TGTGCCAGCAGCTTAGCGGAGCGGGGGTTGTACGAGCAGTACTTC.

Concerning this clonotype: One end of the junction does not line up with germline, which may come from a read error. The chain carries TRBV12-3 or TRBV12-4 and TRBJ2-5; tentative D call: TRBD1 (5 bases). The assigned J gene may be wrong: the sequence end matches TRBJ2-7 better. The CDR3 totals 14 residues. Here the CDR3 DNA reads TGTGCCGGCAGTTTTGTGGGGCGTACCTACGAGCAGTACTTC. It codes for CAGSFVGRTYEQYF.

This clonotype was counted only a few times. V gene TRBV7-9 combines with J gene TRBJ1-4; possibly TRBD1 for D (5 bases). Germline V lookup: CDR1 SEHNR, CDR2 FQNEAQ (reference sequence). The length of the CDR3 is 14 residues. Trimming cost V 3 bases and J 6 bases, with 11 bases left between them. The DNA for the CDR3 is TGTGCCAGCAGCTTGGGGACCGCGGATGAAAAACTGTTTTTT. It translates to CASSLGTADEKLFF.

The chain uses TRBV5-1 and TRBJ2-3, with D tentatively TRBD1 or TRBD2 (5 bases each). V lost 4 bases, J lost 2 bases, and 17 bases lay in between. This CDR3 is 16 amino acids long. Germline V lookup: CDR1 SGHRS, CDR2 YFSETQ. The CDR3 loop is CASSKSTGLVTDTQYF. For the CDR3, the DNA is TGCGCCAGCAGCAAAAGCACGGGGCTAGTCACAGATACGCAGTATTTT.

This clonotype was detected ten times or more. A junction boundary mismatches the germline segment, possibly from a read error. The chain employs TRBV5-1 and TRBJ2-3, with 9 bases lining up with TRBD1. The CDR3 contains 14 residues. In germline, CDR1 is SGHRS, CDR2 YFSETQ. CDR3 sequence reads: CASSPGQGADTQYF. CDR3 sequence (DNA): TGTGCCAGTTCCCCGGGACAGGGCGCAGATACGCAGTATTTT. Together with reference TRBV5-1 and TRBJ2-3, the CDR3 gives the full variable domain: KAGVTQTPRYLIKTRGQQVTLSCSPISGHRSVSWYQQTPGQGLQFLFEYFSETQRNKGNFPGRFSGRQFSNSRSEMNVSTLELGDSALYLCASSPGQGADTQYFGPGTRLTVL.

The CDR3: CASSAMSGFLSYNEQFF. DNA for the CDR3: TGTGCCAGCAGCGCCATGTCTGGGTTTTTATCCTACAATGAGCAGTTCTTC. V usage is TRBV9 and J usage is TRBJ2-1; D is ambiguous. Per the germline V gene, CDR1 is SGDLS and CDR2 is YYNGEE. V was shortened by 3 bases and J by 1 base, with 17 bases between the two germline ends. The CDR3 sequence is 17 residues long.

This clonotype was counted only a few times. The rearrangement joins TRBV3-1 to TRBJ2-7; D is possibly TRBD1 (6 bases). The germline V and J ends were trimmed by 3 bases and 6 bases, with 18 bases remaining between them. Germline V gives CDR1 LGHDT, CDR2 YNNKEL (reference sequence). The CDR3 runs to 15 residues. The CDR3 bases are TGTGCCAGCAGCCATAGTCCCAGGGGTCGTGGCGAGCAGTACTTC. Translating it yields CASSHSPRGRGEQYF.

The chain links TRBV2 to TRBJ2-2; no firm D call. CDR3 length: 13 residues. With 7 bases removed from V and 6 bases from J, the gap between germline ends came to 12 bases. Germline lookup yields CDR1 SNHLY and CDR2 FYNNEI. The CDR3 loop is CASNRLGSGELFF. DNA for the CDR3: TGTGCCAGCAATCGATTGGGGTCCGGGGAGCTGTTTTTT. The full variable domain, in which reference TRBV2 and TRBJ2-2 provide the parts outside the CDR3, is EPEVTQTPSHQVTQMGQEVILRCVPISNHLYFYWYRQILGQKVEFLVSFYNNEISEKSEIFDDQFSVERPDGSNFTLKIRSTKLEDSAMYFCASNRLGSGELFFGEGSRLTVL.

In regard to this clonotype: Possible read error: a much larger clone is one base away. This chain joins TRBV4-1 and TRBJ2-7, with TRBD1 identical over 7 bases. CDR1 is MGHRA and CDR2 is YSYEKL in the germline V gene. After removal of 5 bases from V and 5 bases from J, the junction contained 12 bases not matched to a gene. CDR3 length equals 15 residues. CDR3: CASSSTRGRPNEQYF. In DNA form, the CDR3 reads TGCGCCAGCAGCTCGACGAGGGGGCGGCCCAACGAGCAGTACTTC.

The chain has TRBV20-1 and TRBJ2-1, with 14 bases matching TRBD2. V gave up 1 base and J gave up 1 base; unmatched junction bases: 12. Per germline, CDR1 DFQATT and CDR2 SNEGSKA (reference sequence). This CDR3 contains 20 residues. CDR3 sequence (DNA): TGCAGTGCTAGAGTATATCGGGGACTAGCGGGGGAAGTATCCTACAATGAGCAGTTCTTC. Its translation: CSARVYRGLAGEVSYNEQFF.

The chain uses TRBV20-1 and TRBJ2-3; TRBD2 matches 12 bases. This CDR3 region has 15 residues. V was clipped by 3 bases and J by 2 bases; unmatched bases: 3. Germline loops: CDR1 DFQATT, CDR2 SNEGSKA (reference sequence). In DNA, the CDR3 is TGCAGTGCTAGCCGGACTAGCGGGGCCACAGATACGCAGTATTTT. Translated, it gives CSASRTSGATDTQYF.

This clonotype was counted between two and nine times. This sequence joins TRBV20-1 and TRBJ2-1; 8 nucleotides align to TRBD1. V was pared by 6 bases and J by 9 bases, with 16 bases of the junction left unmatched. The CDR3 has 15 residues. Looked up from germline, CDR1 is DFQATT and CDR2 is SNEGSKA (reference sequence). The DNA of the CDR3 is TGCAGTGCAGAAGACGCCGGGACAGGTGATGGTGAGCAGTTCTTC. It specifies CSAEDAGTGDGEQFF.

J is TRBJ1-5 and V is TRBV12-3 or TRBV12-4; a weak D match, TRBD1 (5 bases). The V and J ends lost 5 bases and 4 bases respectively, with 12 bases between them. The length of the CDR3 is 14 residues. The CDR3 sequence is CASSRDGVNQPQHF. The DNA of the CDR3 is TGTGCCAGCAGTCGGGACGGGGTAAATCAGCCCCAGCATTTT.

The chain links TRBV24-1 to TRBJ2-1; no reliable D call. The ends were cut back, 3 bases at V and 8 bases at J, with 7 bases in the middle. Germline V gene lookup returns CDR1 KGHDR and CDR2 SFDVKD. CDR3 size: 12 residues. The CDR3 spells CATSDGVYEQFF. The CDR3, as DNA: TGTGCCACCAGTGATGGGGTTTATGAGCAGTTCTTC.

The chain carries TRBV11-2 and TRBJ2-4; 7 bases fit TRBD2. The J call may be in error: the DNA end matches TRBJ2-7 better. The CDR3 is 15 residues long. Germline lookup yields CDR1 SGHAT and CDR2 FQNNGV. The CDR3 DNA reads as TGTGCCAGCAGCTCTGGACACGGCGGGAGATACGAGCAGTACTTC. Protein product: CASSSGHGGRYEQYF.

This clonotype was counted once. The rearrangement uses TRBV5-6 and TRBJ2-5, with TRBD2 identical over 11 bases. The CDR3 runs to 15 residues. Per germline, CDR1 SGHDT and CDR2 YYEEEE. V lost 4 bases and J lost 5; bases outside the gene matches: 7. The CDR3 region has the DNA TGTGCCAGCAGCCTTCTAGCGGGGGGTGTGGAGACCCAGTACTTC. It yields the protein CASSLLAGGVETQYF.

This clonotype was observed a handful of times. V gene TRBV4-2 combines with J gene TRBJ2-4; D possibly uses TRBD1 or TRBD2 (5 bases each). Between the trimmed V and J ends, which lost 0 bases and 1 base, there was a span of 13 bases. The CDR3 has 17 amino acids. Per germline, CDR1 LGHNA and CDR2 YNFKEQ. The CDR3 loop reads CASSQESEGMAKNIQYF. CDR3 nucleotide sequence: TGTGCCAGCAGCCAAGAAAGCGAGGGGATGGCCAAAAACATTCAGTACTTC.

Many counts were recorded for this clonotype. The chain recombines TRBV12-3 or TRBV12-4 with TRBJ2-3; TRBD1 matches 7 bases. The CDR3 covers 18 residues. The V gene end was trimmed by 1 base and the J gene end by 3 bases; junction bases not matched to a gene: 13. The CDR3 loop reads CASSLGSYTGERTDTQYF. As DNA, the CDR3 is TGTGCCAGCAGTTTAGGGTCTTACACAGGGGAACGAACAGATACGCAGTATTTT.

This clonotype has a handful of counts. The rearrangement links TRBV24-1 to TRBJ2-1; 8 bases fit TRBD1. The V segment lost 5 bases and the J segment 5 bases; nucleotides outside the gene matches: 4. CDR3 size: 14 residues. The V gene's germline CDR1 is KGHDR and CDR2 SFDVKD. The CDR3 DNA reads TGTGCCACCAGTGTCGGACAGGGAAACAATGAGCAGTTCTTC. This sequence encodes CATSVGQGNNEQFF.

This clonotype was detected only a few times. The chain employs TRBV4-2 and TRBJ2-1; 8 bases map to TRBD2. The CDR3 has 16 residues. Germline lookup yields CDR1 LGHNA and CDR2 YNFKEQ. V shed 0 bases and J 3 bases; nucleotides not matched to a gene: 4. CDR3 in amino acids: CASSQDLGTSYNEQFF. The CDR3 DNA reads as TGTGCCAGCAGCCAAGATCTCGGGACTAGCTACAATGAGCAGTTCTTC.

V usage is TRBV5-1 and J usage is TRBJ2-7, with 8 bases aligning to TRBD2. The DNA end favors TRBJ2-5, so the J call may be wrong. There are 15 residues in the CDR3. The germline V gene has CDR1 SGHRS and CDR2 YFSETQ. The CDR3 DNA follows: TGCGCCAGCAGCCCGATTCGGGGGGGCAGGGAGACCCAGTACTTC. Its translation: CASSPIRGGRETQYF.

This clonotype was counted between two and nine times. The chain uses TRBV11-2 and TRBJ2-5; TRBD2 matches 10 bases. V shed 1 base and J 11 bases; nucleotides not matched to a gene: 10. This CDR3 contains 15 residues. The germline V gene encodes CDR1 SGHAT and CDR2 FQNNGV. CDR3 nucleotide sequence: TGTGCCAGCAGCTTAGCTAGCGGGAGAATGTATGAGCAGTACTTC. This gives the protein CASSLASGRMYEQYF.